These 12 T cell receptor beta chains originate from one sample sequenced in a study of cytomegalovirus exposure and HLA in healthy donors. This PCR relied on a set of 60 Vbeta primers and 13 Jbeta primers. Assay used: immunoSEQ multiplex PCR; TCRdb lists only in-frame clones, some missing. This repertoire shows around 140,000 clones, more than 9.5% found once; its top ten account for roughly 1.9%. The specimen was PBMCs. All receptors come from a man aged 45 to 65 in good health and CMV-seronegative.

This clone was seen only a few times. The chain recombines TRBV10-1 with TRBJ1-1; D gene ambiguous. V was trimmed by 3 bases and J by 4 bases, leaving 9 bases between them. The CDR3 has 13 residues. Germline V gene data show CDR1 as WNHNN and CDR2 as SYGVQD (reference sequence). CDR3: CASSENPGTEAFF. As DNA, the CDR3 is TGCGCCAGCAGTGAAAATCCAGGCACTGAAGCTTTCTTT.

This chain connects TRBV6-1 to TRBJ1-5; 7 bases are a match to TRBD1. J lost 0 bases, V lost 1 base, and 12 bases had no gene match. The germline CDR1 and CDR2 sequences are MNHNS and SASEGT. This CDR3 has 19 residues. CDR3 bases: TGTGCCAGCAGTGAAGTGGTAAACAGGGGTGGGGGTAGCAATCAGCCCCAGCATTTT. Protein sequence: CASSEVVNRGGGSNQPQHF.

Here the CDR3 reads CASSYRTASTDTQYF. The CDR3, as DNA: TGTGCCAGCAGTTATAGGACAGCCAGCACAGATACGCAGTATTTT. V usage is TRBV6-5 and J usage is TRBJ2-3; tentative D call: TRBD1 (6 bases). Germline V gives CDR1 MNHEY, CDR2 SVGAGI. V was shortened by 3 bases and J by 0 bases, with 10 bases between the two germline ends. The CDR3 sequence is 15 residues long.

The chain links TRBV5-1 to TRBJ2-2; tentative D call: TRBD2 (6 bases). Germline V lookup: CDR1 SGHRS, CDR2 YFSETQ. The CDR3 has 16 residues. Deletions cut 3 bases from V and 2 bases from J, with 14 bases between. The CDR3 DNA sequence: TGCGCCAGCAGCTCGGGGGACTCCCGCAACACCGGGGAGCTGTTTTTT. Its translation: CASSSGDSRNTGELFF.

This clone was counted a few times. The genes are TRBV7-9 and TRBJ1-4; tentative D call: TRBD1 (5 bases). The germline V gene encodes CDR1 SEHNR and CDR2 FQNEAQ (reference sequence). V dropped 1 base and J dropped 5 bases, with 14 bases sitting between them. The CDR3 has 16 amino acids. This CDR3 reads CASSLGQRLLNEKLFF. CDR3 sequence (DNA): TGTGCCAGCAGCTTAGGACAGCGCTTGCTAAATGAAAAACTGTTTTTT.

V gene TRBV7-8 combines with J gene TRBJ1-1; 8 nucleotides agree with TRBD1. V gave up 3 bases and J gave up 2 bases; unmatched junction bases: 5. The CDR3 is 15 amino acids. CDR1 SGHVS and CDR2 FQNEAQ come from the germline V gene. This chain's CDR3 is CASSFWTGINTEAFF. CDR3 sequence (DNA): TGTGCCAGCAGCTTTTGGACAGGGATTAACACTGAAGCTTTCTTT.

The chain links TRBV2 to TRBJ2-7, with a tentative D call TRBD2 (6 bases). CDR1 is SNHLY and CDR2 is FYNNEI in the germline V gene. The CDR3 length is 14 residues. The V end was cut by 7 bases, the J end by 4 bases, with 17 bases between. Here the CDR3 reads CASKSDQEGYEQYF. CDR3 bases: TGTGCCAGCAAGTCGGACCAGGAGGGGTACGAGCAGTACTTC.

The rearrangement uses TRBV2 and TRBJ1-4; 8 nucleotides line up with TRBD1. The CDR3 runs to 13 residues. Germline V gene sequence: CDR1 SNHLY, CDR2 FYNNEI. The ends lost 8 bases at V and 6 bases at J; junction bases unmatched: 5. For the CDR3, the DNA is TGTGCCAGCCGGACAGGGTGGGATGAAAAACTGTTTTTT. Translating gives CASRTGWDEKLFF.

This clone appeared a few times. The rearrangement links TRBV6-6 to TRBJ2-1; the D is unclear. The V gene lost 0 bases and the J gene lost 7 bases, with 13 bases spanning the gap. Per the germline V gene, CDR1 is MNHNY and CDR2 is SVGAGI (reference sequence). The CDR3 is made up of 15 amino acids. The CDR3 sequence is CASSYSEPGTNEQFF. Written as DNA, the CDR3 is TGTGCCAGCAGTTACTCTGAGCCGGGTACTAATGAGCAGTTCTTC.

V usage is TRBV7-3 and J usage is TRBJ2-1; 12 bases align to TRBD1. The CDR3 contains 16 residues. Germline CDR1 is SGHTA and CDR2 is FQGTGA. V was pared by 4 bases and J by 9 bases, with 10 bases of the junction left unmatched. The CDR3 sequence is CASSSGSGTGGSEQFF. The CDR3 DNA reads as TGTGCCAGCAGCTCGGGCTCCGGGACAGGGGGCAGTGAGCAGTTCTTC.

About this clone: One end of the junction does not line up with germline, which may come from a read error. This chain connects TRBV7-9 to TRBJ2-3; 9 bases fit TRBD2. From germline, CDR1 is SEHNR and CDR2 FQNEAQ (reference sequence). The CDR3 covers 12 residues. The CDR3 sequence: CASSLTLAGHGF. The CDR3 region has the DNA TGTGCCAGCAGCTTAACCCTAGCGGGGCACGGATTT.

This clone was seen only a few times. The rearrangement links TRBV5-1 to TRBJ2-7; D is undetermined. The CDR3 extends over 13 amino acids. Germline CDR1 is SGHRS and CDR2 is YFSETQ. Trimming cost V 0 bases and J 0 bases, with 4 bases left between them. The CDR3 protein is CASSLAPSYEQYF. The CDR3 DNA follows: TGCGCCAGCAGCTTGGCTCCCTCCTACGAGCAGTACTTC. Combining the CDR3 with reference TRBV5-1 and TRBJ2-7 gives the whole variable domain KAGVTQTPRYLIKTRGQQVTLSCSPISGHRSVSWYQQTPGQGLQFLFEYFSETQRNKGNFPGRFSGRQFSNSRSEMNVSTLELGDSALYLCASSLAPSYEQYFGPGTRLTVT.